The sequence of this TCR beta chain was determined in a study of T-cell memory formation after mild COVID-19. Study-level information: In these data, TCR clusters were largely donor specific. Findings of the study overall: Detection of some responders pre-infection suggested pre-existing cross-reactive memory T cells participated.

TCRdb re-called the 5' RACE reads through MiXCR, storing one row per CDR3 protein. This sample yields approximately 250,000 distinct CDR3 sequences, of which less than 20% are seen a single time; around 2.2% belongs to the top ten. With respect to this clonotype: Its antigen is not known.

Per the germline V gene, CDR1 is MNHEY and CDR2 is SVGEGT. This CDR3 region has 13 residues. V was cut by 4 bases and J by 0 bases, with 7 bases left in between. V is TRBV6-2 or TRBV6-3 and J is TRBJ2-7, with D hard to call. The sequenced sample consisted of PBMCs or a T cell subset sorted from them (not recorded which). The TCR was taken from an adult woman who had mild COVID-19 (a few samples of this study predate the infection). Cell type and time point are not known. CDR3 loop: CASSFWTSYEQYF. The DNA for the CDR3 is TGTGCCAGCAGTTTCTGGACCTCCTACGAGCAGTACTTC.